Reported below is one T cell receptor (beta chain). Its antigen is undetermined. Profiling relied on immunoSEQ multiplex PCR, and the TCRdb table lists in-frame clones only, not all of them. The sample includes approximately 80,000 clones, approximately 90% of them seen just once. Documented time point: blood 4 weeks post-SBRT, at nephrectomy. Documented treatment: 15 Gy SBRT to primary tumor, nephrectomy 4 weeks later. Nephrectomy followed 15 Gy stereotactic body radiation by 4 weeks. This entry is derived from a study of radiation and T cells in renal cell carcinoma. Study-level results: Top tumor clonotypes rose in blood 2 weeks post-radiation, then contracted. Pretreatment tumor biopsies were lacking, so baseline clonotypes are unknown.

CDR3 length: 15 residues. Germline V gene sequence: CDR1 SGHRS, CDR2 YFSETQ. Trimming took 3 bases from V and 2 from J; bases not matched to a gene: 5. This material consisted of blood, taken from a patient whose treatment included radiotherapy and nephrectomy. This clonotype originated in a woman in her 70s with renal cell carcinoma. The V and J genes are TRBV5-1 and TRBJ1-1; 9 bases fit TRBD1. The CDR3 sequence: CASSSTGGTNTEAFF. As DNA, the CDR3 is TGCGCCAGCAGCTCGACAGGGGGTACTAACACTGAAGCTTTCTTT.